This passage covers 2 T cell receptor beta chains from one sample sequenced in a study of follicular helper T cells after annual influenza vaccination. This table comes from immunoSEQ multiplex PCR, and its TCRdb copy is limited to in-frame clones, with some not included. Here the sample spans 9,300 or so clones, 80% to 90% being singletons. The time point denotes: 2014-2015 season, 7 days after vaccination. Sequencing used CXCR5+ CD38- circulating T follicular helper cells from blood, obtained 7 days after influenza vaccination. Subset specified: circulating Tfh, non-naive CD4+CXCR5+PD-1+ (ICOS+CD38+ or ICOS-CD38-). The origin of the receptors is an adult who received the influenza vaccine.

CDR3 sequence reads: CASSGGTTGVNEQYF. CDR3 nucleotides: TGTGCCAGCAGCGGGGGAACGACAGGGGTAAACGAGCAGTACTTC. The rearrangement uses TRBV7-2 and TRBJ2-7; 8 bases are shared with TRBD1. Per germline, CDR1 SGHTA and CDR2 FQGNSA. The V and J ends lost 5 bases and 5 bases, in that order; junction bases with no gene match: 11. This CDR3 comprises 15 residues.

This chain links TRBV19 with TRBJ2-7; TRBD1 matches at 7 bases. The CDR3 is 15 residues long. Germline CDR1 and CDR2: LNHDA and SQIVND (reference sequence). J gave up 2 bases and V 2 bases, and 6 bases lay outside the gene matches. The CDR3 is CASSIKGQSTYEQYF. The DNA for the CDR3 is TGTGCCAGTAGTATAAAGGGACAGAGTACCTACGAGCAGTACTTC.